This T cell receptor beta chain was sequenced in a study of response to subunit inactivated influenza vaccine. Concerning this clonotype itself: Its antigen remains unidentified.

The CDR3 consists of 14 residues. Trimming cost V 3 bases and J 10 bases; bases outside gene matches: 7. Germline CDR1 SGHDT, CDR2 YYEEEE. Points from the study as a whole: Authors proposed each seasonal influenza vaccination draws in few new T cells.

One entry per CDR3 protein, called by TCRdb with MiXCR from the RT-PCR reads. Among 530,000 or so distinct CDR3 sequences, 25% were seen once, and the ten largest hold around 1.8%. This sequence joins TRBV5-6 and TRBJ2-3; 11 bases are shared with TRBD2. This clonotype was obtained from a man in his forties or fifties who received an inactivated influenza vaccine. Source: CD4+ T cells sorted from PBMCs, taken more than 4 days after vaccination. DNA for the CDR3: TGTGCCAGCAGCTGGGAGAGGACTAGCGGGTCGCAGTATTTT. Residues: CASSWERTSGSQYF.